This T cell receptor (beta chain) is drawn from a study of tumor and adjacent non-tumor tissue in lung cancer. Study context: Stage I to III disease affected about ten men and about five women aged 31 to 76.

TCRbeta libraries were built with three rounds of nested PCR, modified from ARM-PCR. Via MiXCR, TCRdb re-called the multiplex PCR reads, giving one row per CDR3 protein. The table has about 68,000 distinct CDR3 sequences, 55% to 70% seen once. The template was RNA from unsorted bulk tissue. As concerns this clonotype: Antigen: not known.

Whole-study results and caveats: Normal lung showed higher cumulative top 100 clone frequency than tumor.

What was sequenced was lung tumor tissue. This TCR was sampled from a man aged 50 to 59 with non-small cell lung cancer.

The chain's CDR3 is CASRGGIGNSPLHF. The CDR3 DNA reads TGTGCCAGCAGGGGGGGGATCGGGAATTCACCCCTCCACTTT. This sequence joins TRBV7-2 and TRBJ1-6; possibly TRBD1 for D (5 bases). The CDR3 sequence is 14 residues long. V lost 6 bases, J lost 7 bases, and 13 bases lay in between. Germline V CDR1 and CDR2: SGHTA, FQGNSA.